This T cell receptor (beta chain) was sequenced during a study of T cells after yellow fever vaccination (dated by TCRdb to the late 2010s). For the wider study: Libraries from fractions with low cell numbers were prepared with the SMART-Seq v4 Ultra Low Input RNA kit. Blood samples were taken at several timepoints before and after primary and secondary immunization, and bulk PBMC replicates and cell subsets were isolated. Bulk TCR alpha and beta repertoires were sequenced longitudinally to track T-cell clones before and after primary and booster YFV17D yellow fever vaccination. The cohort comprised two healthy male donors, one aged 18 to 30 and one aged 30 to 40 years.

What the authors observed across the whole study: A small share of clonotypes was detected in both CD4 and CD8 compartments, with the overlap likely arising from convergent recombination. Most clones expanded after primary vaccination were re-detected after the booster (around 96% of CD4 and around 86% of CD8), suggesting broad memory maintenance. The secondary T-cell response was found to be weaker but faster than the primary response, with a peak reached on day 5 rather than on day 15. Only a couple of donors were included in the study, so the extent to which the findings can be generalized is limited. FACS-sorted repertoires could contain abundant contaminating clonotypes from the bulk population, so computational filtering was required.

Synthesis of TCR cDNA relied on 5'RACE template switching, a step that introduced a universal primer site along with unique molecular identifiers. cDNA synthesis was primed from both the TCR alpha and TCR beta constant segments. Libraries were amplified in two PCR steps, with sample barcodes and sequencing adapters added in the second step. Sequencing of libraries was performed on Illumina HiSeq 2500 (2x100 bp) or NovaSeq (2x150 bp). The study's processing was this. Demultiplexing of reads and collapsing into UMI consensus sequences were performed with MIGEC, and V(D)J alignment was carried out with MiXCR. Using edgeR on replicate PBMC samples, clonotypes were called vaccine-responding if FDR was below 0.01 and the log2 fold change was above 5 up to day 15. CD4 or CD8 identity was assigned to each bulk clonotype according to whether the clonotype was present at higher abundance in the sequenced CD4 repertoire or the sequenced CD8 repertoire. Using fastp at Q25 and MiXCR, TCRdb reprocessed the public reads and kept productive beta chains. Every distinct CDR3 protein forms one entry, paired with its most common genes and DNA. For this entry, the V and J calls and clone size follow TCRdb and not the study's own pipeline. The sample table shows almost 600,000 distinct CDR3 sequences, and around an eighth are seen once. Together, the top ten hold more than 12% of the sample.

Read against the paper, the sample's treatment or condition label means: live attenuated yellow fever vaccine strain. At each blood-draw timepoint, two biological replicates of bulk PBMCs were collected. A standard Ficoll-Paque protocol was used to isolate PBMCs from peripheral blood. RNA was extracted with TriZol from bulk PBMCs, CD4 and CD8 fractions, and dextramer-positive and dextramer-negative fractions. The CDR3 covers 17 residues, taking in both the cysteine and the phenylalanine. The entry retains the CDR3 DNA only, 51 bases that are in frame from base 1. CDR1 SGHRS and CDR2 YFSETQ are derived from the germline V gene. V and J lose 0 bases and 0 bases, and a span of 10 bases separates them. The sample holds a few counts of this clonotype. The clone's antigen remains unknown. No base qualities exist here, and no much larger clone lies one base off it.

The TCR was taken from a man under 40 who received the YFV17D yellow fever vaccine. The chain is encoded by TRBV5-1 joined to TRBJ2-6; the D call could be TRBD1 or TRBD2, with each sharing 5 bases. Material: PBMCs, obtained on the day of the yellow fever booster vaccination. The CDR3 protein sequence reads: CASSLEGRISGANVLTF. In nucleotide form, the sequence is TGCGCCAGCAGCTTGGAGGGACGAATCTCTGGGGCCAACGTCCTGACTTTC.